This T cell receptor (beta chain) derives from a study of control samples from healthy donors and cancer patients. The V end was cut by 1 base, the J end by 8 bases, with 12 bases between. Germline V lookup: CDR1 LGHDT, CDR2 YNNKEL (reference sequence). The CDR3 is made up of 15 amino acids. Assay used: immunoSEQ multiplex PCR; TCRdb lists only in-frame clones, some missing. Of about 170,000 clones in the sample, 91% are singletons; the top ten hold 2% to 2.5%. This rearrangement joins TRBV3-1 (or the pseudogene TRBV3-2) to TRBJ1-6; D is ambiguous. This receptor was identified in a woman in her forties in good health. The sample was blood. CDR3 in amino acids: CASSQGWGFDSPLHF. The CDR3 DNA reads TGTGCCAGCAGCCAAGGATGGGGTTTCGATTCACCCCTCCACTTT.